These T cell receptor beta chains were read from a single sample in a study of molecular identifiers for immune sequencing clone quantification. TCRdb independently ran MiXCR on the PCR reads; one entry per CDR3 protein. The table has around 460,000 distinct CDR3 sequences, about 25% seen once. The specimen was naive CD8+ T cells from blood, with Jurkat cell RNA spiked in. These TCRs come from a human donor in good health. Some libraries in this study had Jurkat cell RNA spiked in. The CDR3 runs from the conserved cysteine through the conserved F or W. A D gene is named only where the DNA matches it firmly. Clone size is not always given. Where it is, it says once, few, many or a class for expanded clones.

>many|TRBV13|.|TRBJ1-2
TGTGCCAGCAGCCCGAGACAGCCGACTAACTATGGCTACACCTTC
CASSPRQPTNYGYTF
>few|TRBV7-2|TRBD1|TRBJ2-5
TGTGCCAGCAGCATAGGGACAGGCTACCAAGAGACCCAGTACTTC
CASSIGTGYQETQYF
>few|TRBV12-3/TRBV12-4|TRBD1|TRBJ2-3
TGTGCCAGCAGTTTATTGCAGGGGGTGACAGATACGCAGTATTTT
CASSLLQGVTDTQYF
>.|TRBV15|.|TRBJ2-5
TGTGCCACCAGCAGCGGGGGATTCGGGCAAGAGACCCAGTACTTC
CATSSGGFGQETQYF
>many|TRBV5-1|.|TRBJ2-1
TGCGCCAGCGCCCGGGCAGACCCATACAATGAGCAGTTCTTC
CASARADPYNEQFF
>.|TRBV19|.|TRBJ2-7
TGTGCCAGTGGTACAGGGAGGGGGATCTACGAGCAGTACTTC
CASGTGRGIYEQYF
>.|TRBV28|TRBD1|TRBJ2-7
TGTGCCAGCAAGACAGGGGTTGCCTACGAGCAGTACTTC
CASKTGVAYEQYF
>.|TRBV14|.|TRBJ2-6
TGTGCCAGCAGCCAGCTAGGCTCTGGGGCCAACGTCCTGACTTTC
CASSQLGSGANVLTF
>.|TRBV7-9|.|TRBJ2-7
TGTGCCAGCAGCCTGGACTTTAAGAGGGAGCAGTACTTC
CASSLDFKREQYF
>many|TRBV5-4|TRBD2|TRBJ2-7
TGTGCCAGCAGCCCTTCGGGACTAGCGGGGGATGAGTACTTC
CASSPSGLAGDEYF